This T cell receptor (beta chain) is from a study of cytomegalovirus exposure and HLA in healthy donors. Germline loops: CDR1 SEHNR, CDR2 FQNEAQ (reference sequence). The CDR3 covers 13 residues. Trimming stripped 5 bases from V and 7 bases from J, with 12 bases between. Clones were sequenced by immunoSEQ multiplex PCR, and TCRdb holds only the in-frame ones, with some missing. The sample carries fewer than 95,000 clones, less than 95% recorded once. The rearrangement links TRBV7-9 to TRBJ1-5, with unresolved D. The sample consisted of PBMCs. This TCR was recovered from a woman aged 18 to 35 in good health and CMV-seronegative. CDR3 nucleotide sequence: TGTGCCAGCAGCGACGGGAGACCGCAGCCCCAGCATTTT. Translating it yields CASSDGRPQPQHF.